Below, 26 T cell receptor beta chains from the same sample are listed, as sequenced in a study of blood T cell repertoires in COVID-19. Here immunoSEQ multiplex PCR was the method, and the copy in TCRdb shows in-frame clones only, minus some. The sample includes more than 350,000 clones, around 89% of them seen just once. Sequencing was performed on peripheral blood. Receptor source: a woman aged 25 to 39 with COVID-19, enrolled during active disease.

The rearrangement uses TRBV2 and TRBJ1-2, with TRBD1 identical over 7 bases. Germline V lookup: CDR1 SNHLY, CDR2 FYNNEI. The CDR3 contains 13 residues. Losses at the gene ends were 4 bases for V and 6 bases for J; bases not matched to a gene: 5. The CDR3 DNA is TGTGCCAGCAGTGTGACAGGGAAGGATGGCTACACCTTC. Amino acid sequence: CASSVTGKDGYTF.

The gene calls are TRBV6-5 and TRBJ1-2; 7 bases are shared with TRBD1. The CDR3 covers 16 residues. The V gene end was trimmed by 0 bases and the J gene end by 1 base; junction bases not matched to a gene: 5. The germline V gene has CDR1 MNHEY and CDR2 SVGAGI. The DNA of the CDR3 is TGTGCCAGCAGTTACTCGAGGTCAGGGGGTAACTATGGCTACACCTTC. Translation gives CASSYSRSGGNYGYTF.

The DNA for the CDR3 is TGTGCCAGCATTATGGGCGGGGGGAATTACAATGAGCAGTTCTTC. This sequence encodes CASIMGGGNYNEQFF. The chain recombines TRBV11-2 with TRBJ2-1; 8 bases line up with TRBD2. CDR3 size: 15 residues. J lost 4 bases, V lost 7 bases, and 9 bases had no gene match. Germline assignment: CDR1 SGHAT and CDR2 FQNNGV. Together with reference TRBV11-2 and TRBJ2-1, the CDR3 gives the full variable domain: EAGVAQSPRYKIIEKRQSVAFWCNPISGHATLYWYQQILGQGPKLLIQFQNNGVVDDSQLPKDRFSAERLKGVDSTLKIQPAKLEDSAVYLCASIMGGGNYNEQFFGPGTRLTVL.

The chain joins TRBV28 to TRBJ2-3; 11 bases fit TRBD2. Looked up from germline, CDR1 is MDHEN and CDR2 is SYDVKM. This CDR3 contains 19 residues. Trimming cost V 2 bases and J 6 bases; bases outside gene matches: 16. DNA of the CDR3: TGTGCCAGCAGTTTAACGGCTAGCGGGGGGAGCGCCGCCCCCGATACGCAGTATTTT. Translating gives CASSLTASGGSAAPDTQYF.

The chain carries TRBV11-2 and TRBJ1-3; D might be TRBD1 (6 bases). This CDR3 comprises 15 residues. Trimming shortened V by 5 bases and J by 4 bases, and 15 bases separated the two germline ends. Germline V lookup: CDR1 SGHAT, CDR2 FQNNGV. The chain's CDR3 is CASSASGGRGNTIYF. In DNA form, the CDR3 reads TGTGCCAGCAGCGCGTCGGGGGGGCGAGGAAACACCATATATTTT.

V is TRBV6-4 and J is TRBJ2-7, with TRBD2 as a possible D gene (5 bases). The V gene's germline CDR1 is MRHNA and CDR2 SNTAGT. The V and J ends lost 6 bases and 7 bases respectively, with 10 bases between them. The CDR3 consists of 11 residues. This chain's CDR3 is CASSRGVEQYV. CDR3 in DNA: TGTGCCAGCAGCCGGGGAGTAGAGCAGTACGTC.

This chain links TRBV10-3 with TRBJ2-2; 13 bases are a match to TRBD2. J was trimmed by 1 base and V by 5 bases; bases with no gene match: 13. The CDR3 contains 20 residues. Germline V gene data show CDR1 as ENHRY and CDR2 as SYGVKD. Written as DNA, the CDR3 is TGTGCCATCAGTTTGACTAGCGGGAGGCCAAAGCCAAAGAACACCGGGGAGCTGTTTTTT. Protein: CAISLTSGRPKPKNTGELFF.

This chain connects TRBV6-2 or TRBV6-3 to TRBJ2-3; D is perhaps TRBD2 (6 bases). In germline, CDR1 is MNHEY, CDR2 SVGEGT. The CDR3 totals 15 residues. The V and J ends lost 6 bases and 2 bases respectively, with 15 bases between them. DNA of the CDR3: TGTGCCAGCAGCAGGACCATAGCGGTCACAGATACGCAGTATTTT. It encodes CASSRTIAVTDTQYF.

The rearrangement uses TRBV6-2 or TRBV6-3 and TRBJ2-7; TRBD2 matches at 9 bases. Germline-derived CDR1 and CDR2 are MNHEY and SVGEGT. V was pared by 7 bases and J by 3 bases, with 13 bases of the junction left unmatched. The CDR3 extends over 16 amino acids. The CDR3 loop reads CASNPYSGRGFYEQYV. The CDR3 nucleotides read TGTGCCAGCAACCCTTATAGCGGGAGAGGGTTCTACGAGCAGTACGTC.

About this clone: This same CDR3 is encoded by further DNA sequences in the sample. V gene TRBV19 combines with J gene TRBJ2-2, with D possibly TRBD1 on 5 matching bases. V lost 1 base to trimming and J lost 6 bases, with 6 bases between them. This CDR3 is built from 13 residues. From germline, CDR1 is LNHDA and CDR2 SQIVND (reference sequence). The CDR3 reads CASSIVGAGELFF. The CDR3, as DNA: TGTGCCAGTAGTATAGTAGGGGCCGGGGAGCTGTTTTTT. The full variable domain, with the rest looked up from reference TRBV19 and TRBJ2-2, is DGGITQSPKYLFRKEGQNVTLSCEQNLNHDAMYWYRQDPGQGLRLIYYSQIVNDFQKGDIAEGYSVSREKKESFPLTVTSAQKNPTAFYLCASSIVGAGELFFGEGSRLTVL.

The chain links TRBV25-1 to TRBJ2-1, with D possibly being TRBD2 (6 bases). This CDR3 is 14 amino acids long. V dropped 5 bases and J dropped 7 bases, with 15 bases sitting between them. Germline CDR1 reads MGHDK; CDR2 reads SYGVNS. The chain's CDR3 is CASSPPGVLNEQFF. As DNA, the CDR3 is TGTGCCAGCAGTCCACCGGGAGTTCTGAATGAGCAGTTCTTC.

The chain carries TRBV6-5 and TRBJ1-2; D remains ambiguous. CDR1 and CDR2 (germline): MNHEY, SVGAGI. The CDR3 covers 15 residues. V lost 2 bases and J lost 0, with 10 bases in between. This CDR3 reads CASSYGGDTNYGYTF. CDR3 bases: TGTGCCAGCAGTTACGGAGGAGATACTAACTATGGCTACACCTTC.

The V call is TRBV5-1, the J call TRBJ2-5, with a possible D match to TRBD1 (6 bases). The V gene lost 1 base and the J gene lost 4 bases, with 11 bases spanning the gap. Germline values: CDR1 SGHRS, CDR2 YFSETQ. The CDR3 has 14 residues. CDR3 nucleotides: TGCGCCAGCAGCTTGAGTACAGGGTTAGAGACCCAGTACTTC. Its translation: CASSLSTGLETQYF.

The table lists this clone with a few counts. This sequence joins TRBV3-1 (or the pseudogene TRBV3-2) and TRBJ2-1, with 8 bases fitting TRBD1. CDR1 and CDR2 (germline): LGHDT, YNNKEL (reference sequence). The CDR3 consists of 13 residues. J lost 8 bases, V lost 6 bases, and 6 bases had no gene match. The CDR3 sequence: CASRPTGGHEQFF. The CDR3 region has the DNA TGTGCCAGCAGGCCCACAGGGGGGCATGAGCAGTTCTTC.

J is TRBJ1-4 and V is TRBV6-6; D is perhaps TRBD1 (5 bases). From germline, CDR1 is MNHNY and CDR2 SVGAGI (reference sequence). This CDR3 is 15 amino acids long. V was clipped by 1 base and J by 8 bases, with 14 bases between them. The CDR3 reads CASSYWGRVREKLFF. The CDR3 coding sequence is TGTGCCAGCAGTTACTGGGGCAGGGTTCGGGAAAAACTGTTTTTT.

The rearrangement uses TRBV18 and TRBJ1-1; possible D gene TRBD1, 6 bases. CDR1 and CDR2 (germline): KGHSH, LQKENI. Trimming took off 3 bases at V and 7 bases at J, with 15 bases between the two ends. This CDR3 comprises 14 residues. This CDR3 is CASSPTGLSGEAFF. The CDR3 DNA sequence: TGTGCCAGCTCACCTACAGGGTTAAGTGGTGAAGCTTTCTTT. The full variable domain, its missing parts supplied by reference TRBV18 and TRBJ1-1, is NAGVMQNPRHLVRRRGQEARLRCSPMKGHSHVYWYRQLPEEGLKFMVYLQKENIIDESGMPKERFSAEFPKEGPSILRIQQVVRGDSAAYFCASSPTGLSGEAFFGQGTRLTVV.

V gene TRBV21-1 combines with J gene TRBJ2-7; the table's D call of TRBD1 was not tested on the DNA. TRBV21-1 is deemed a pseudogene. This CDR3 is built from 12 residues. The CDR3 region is CASILTGVAQYV. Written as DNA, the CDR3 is TGTGCCAGCATACTTACAGGGGTGGCGCAGTACGTC.

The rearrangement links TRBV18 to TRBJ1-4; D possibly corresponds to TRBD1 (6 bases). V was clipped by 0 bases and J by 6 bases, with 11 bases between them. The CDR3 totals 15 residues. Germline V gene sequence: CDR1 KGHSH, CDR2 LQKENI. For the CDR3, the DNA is TGTGCCAGCTCACCACCTGCGGGGGCTGATGAAAAACTGTTTTTT. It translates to CASSPPAGADEKLFF.

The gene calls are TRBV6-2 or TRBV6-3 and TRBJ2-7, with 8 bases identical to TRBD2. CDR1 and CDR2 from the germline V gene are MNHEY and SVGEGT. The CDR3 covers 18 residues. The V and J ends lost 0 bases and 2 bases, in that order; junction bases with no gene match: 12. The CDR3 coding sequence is TGTGCCAGCAGTTACTCCACGGCGGGCGGGAGGACCACCTACGAGCAGTACGTC. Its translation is CASSYSTAGGRTTYEQYV.

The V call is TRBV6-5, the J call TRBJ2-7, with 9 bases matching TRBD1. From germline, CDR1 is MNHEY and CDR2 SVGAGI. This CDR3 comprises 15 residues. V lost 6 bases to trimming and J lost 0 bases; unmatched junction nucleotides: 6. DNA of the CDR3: TGTGCCAGCAGCCTGGGACAGGGCCGCTCCTACGAGCAGTACGTC. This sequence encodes CASSLGQGRSYEQYV.

This chain's CDR3 is CASSLEGVGPYNEQFF. CDR3 DNA: TGTGCCAGCAGCTTAGAGGGTGTGGGGCCCTACAATGAGCAGTTCTTC. The chain joins TRBV7-2 to TRBJ2-1, with D possibly matching TRBD1 (5 bases). Germline CDR1 reads SGHTA; CDR2 reads FQGNSA. CDR3 size: 16 residues. Trimming shortened V by 1 base and J by 2 bases, and 12 bases separated the two germline ends.

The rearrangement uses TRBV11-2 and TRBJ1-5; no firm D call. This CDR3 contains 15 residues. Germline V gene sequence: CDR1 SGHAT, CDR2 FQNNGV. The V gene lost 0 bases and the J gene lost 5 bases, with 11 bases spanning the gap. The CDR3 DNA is TGTGCCAGCAGCTTAGATCTGATCCGGGATCAGCCCCAGCATTTT. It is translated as CASSLDLIRDQPQHF.

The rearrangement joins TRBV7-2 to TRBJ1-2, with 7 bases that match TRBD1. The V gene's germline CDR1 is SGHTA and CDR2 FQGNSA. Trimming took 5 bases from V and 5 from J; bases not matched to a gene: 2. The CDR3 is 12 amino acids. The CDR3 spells CASSPGQYGYTF. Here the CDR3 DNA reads TGTGCCAGCAGCCCGGGACAGTATGGCTACACCTTC.

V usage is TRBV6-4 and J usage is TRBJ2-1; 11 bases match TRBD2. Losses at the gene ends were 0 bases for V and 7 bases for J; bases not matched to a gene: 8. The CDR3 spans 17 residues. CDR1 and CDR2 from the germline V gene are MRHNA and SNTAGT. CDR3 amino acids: CASSDSPSSGGANEQFF. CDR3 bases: TGTGCCAGCAGTGACTCGCCAAGTAGCGGGGGGGCGAATGAGCAGTTCTTC.

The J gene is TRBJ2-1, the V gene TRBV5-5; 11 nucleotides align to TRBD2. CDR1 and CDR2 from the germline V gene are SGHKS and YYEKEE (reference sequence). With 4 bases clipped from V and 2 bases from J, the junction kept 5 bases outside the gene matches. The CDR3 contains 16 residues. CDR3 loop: CASSHSGRAPYNEQFF. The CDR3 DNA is TGTGCCAGCAGCCATAGCGGGAGGGCCCCCTACAATGAGCAGTTCTTC.

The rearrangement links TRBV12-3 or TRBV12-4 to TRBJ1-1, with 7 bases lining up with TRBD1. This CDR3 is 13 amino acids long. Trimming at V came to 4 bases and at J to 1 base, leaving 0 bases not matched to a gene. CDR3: CASSWTGNTEAFF. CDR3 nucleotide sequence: TGTGCCAGCAGTTGGACAGGGAACACTGAAGCTTTCTTT.